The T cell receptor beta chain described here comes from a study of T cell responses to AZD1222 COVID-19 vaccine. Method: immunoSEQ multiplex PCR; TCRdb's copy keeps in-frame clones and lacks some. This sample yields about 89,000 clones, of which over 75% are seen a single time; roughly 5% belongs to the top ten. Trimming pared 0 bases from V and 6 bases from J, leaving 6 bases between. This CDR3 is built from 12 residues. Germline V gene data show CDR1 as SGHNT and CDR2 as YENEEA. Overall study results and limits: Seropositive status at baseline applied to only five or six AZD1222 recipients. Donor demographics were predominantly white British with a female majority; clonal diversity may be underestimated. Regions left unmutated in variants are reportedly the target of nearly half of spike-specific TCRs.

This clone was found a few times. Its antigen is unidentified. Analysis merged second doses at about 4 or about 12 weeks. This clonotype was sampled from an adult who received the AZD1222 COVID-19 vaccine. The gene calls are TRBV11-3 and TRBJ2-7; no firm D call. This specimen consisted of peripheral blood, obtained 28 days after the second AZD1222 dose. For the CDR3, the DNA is TGTGCCAGCAGCTTAGAACCGACCGAGCAGTACTTC. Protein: CASSLEPTEQYF.